This T cell receptor beta chain originates from a study of blood T cell repertoires in COVID-19 (dated by TCRdb to the early 2020s). The study in broad terms: Samples covering the acute and convalescent phases of COVID-19 were provided by collaborators in the United States, Italy and Spain. The material from the prospective study consisted of cDNA or gDNA derived from T cells, B-cell-depleted T cells, or PBMCs. Deeply sampled blood TCRbeta repertoires from subjects exposed to, actively infected with, or recovered from COVID-19 were included in the dataset. The repertoires were made available in a free public database intended to serve as a resource for research on the immune response to SARS-CoV-2. The samples were drawn from the first 160 participants of the ongoing ImmuneRACE study and from 1,254 subjects provided by 6 global collaborators. Nearly every sample came with metadata listing a de-identified subject ID, COVID-19 status, age in years and sex. Where HLA class I and class II types were available, the types were taken from metadata supplied by the sample provider, not from assay-based typing. Beyond this particular receptor, the publication reports: The amount of clinical and demographic metadata varied by source and participant and was provided uncurated.

Worth noting for this clone: Its antigen is not yet known. Per-base qualities were not stored, and no clone one base away is much larger.

V trim: 5 bases; J trim: 7 bases; unmatched bases: 4. The germline V gene sets CDR1 to SGHTA and CDR2 to FQGTGA. The CDR3 spans 13 residues, from the cysteine through the phenylalanine. The DNA shown is the 39-base CDR3, in frame from base 1. The immunoSEQ Assay, a bias-controlled multiplex PCR, was used to amplify TCRbeta CDR3 regions from genomic DNA. The authors processed their data as follows. The number of nucleated cells in each sample was estimated by amplification of reference gene primers within the assay. Sequence reads were collapsed and filtered to measure the absolute abundance of every unique TCRbeta CDR3 rearrangement. For each sample, productive Simpson clonality was calculated as the square root of Simpson's diversity index over productive rearrangements. This is the immuneACCESS table as TCRdb keeps it, with only in-frame sequences that have V and J called. A part of the clones is gone; compared with another copy, unresolved V genes explain less than half, and the rest is unexplained. D and trimming were read from the DNA, whereas the V and J calls and clone size are those reported in that table. This sample lists fewer than 85,000 clones; around 80% were detected once. The top ten clones comprise 25% to 30% of the sample.

Whole blood was collected in K2EDTA tubes by collaborating institutions according to the institutions' own protocols. For TCRbeta analysis, collaborators shipped samples in one of three forms: frozen whole blood, isolated PBMCs, or DNA extracted from either of those sample types. The rearranged chain carries TRBV7-3 and TRBJ2-4, with 8 junctional bases fitting TRBD2. Sequences were obtained from peripheral blood. The clonotype originates from a woman of 80 years or more with active or convalescent COVID-19. Here is the DNA: TGTGCCAGCAGCGCCCAGCGGGGGAACATTCAGTACTTC. Translated, it gives CASSAQRGNIQYF.